This TCR beta chain was sequenced for a study of blood T cell repertoires in COVID-19 (dated by TCRdb to 2020 to 2022). As for the study more broadly: Collaborator samples came from the United States, Italy and Spain and covered acute and convalescent phases of COVID-19. A freely available public database, intended as a resource for researchers studying the immune response to SARS-CoV-2, is where the repertoires were released. Where available, HLA class I and class II types were taken from metadata supplied by the sample provider and were not determined by assay-based typing. The dataset comprised deeply sampled blood TCRbeta repertoires from subjects exposed to, actively infected with, or recovered from COVID-19. The sample metadata nearly always contained a de-identified subject ID, COVID-19 status, age in years and sex. The samples were drawn from two sources: the first 160 participants of the ongoing ImmuneRACE study, and 1,200 or so subjects contributed by 6 global collaborators. The material from the prospective study consisted of cDNA or gDNA derived from T cells, B-cell-depleted T cells, or PBMCs.

From a lookup of the germline V gene, CDR1 and CDR2 are KGHDR and SFDVKD. V lost 7 bases and J lost 8 bases, and the count of bases not matched to a germline gene is 3. The CDR3 runs 11 residues from the cysteine to the phenylalanine. Only CDR3 DNA is held: 33 bases, read in frame from base 1. In its sample, this clone was seen a few times. Its antigen target is currently unknown. No much larger clone exists at a distance of one base, and base qualities are not known. General findings and caveats noted by the study authors: How much clinical and demographic metadata was included differed by source and by participant, and the metadata was provided uncurated.

The immunoSEQ Assay, a bias-controlled multiplex PCR, was used to amplify TCRbeta CDR3 regions from genomic DNA. From the authors' description of their analysis: The number of nucleated cells in each sample was estimated from the amplification of reference gene primers within the assay. To quantify the absolute abundance of each unique TCRbeta CDR3 rearrangement, sequence reads were collapsed and filtered. Productive Simpson clonality was computed per sample as the square root of Simpson's diversity index over productive rearrangements. What TCRdb holds here is the immuneACCESS table cut down to in-frame rearrangements. Part of the clones is not present; checked against another copy, under half of the missing clones reflect an unresolved V gene, and the others are unexplained. V, J and clone size were drawn from that table, and D and trimming were deduced from the DNA. In all, the sample holds about 250,000 clones, and around 83% of those were seen once. The ten largest clonotypes hold 7.5% to 10% of the sample.

Collaborating institutions collected whole blood in K2EDTA tubes following their own protocols. Collaborator samples were shipped for TCRbeta analysis as frozen whole blood, isolated PBMCs, or DNA extracted from either sample type. The receptor's source is a man of 80 years or more with acute or convalescent COVID-19. Material: peripheral blood. The sequence links TRBV24-1 to TRBJ1-2; 7 of the junction bases match TRBD1. The nucleotide sequence is given as TGTGCCACCAGCACAGGGGTCGGCTACACCTTC. Protein translation: CATSTGVGYTF.